This record looks at one TCR beta chain sequence and its context. Each sample's input was about 270 ng genomic DNA, approximately 37,500 genome equivalents. These data belong to a study of T cell clusters in autoimmune cytopenias. The CDR3 length is 11 residues. Germline V gene lookup returns CDR1 MNHEY and CDR2 SVGAGI. TRB rearrangements were amplified by touch-down multiplex PCR with mixed TRB-A/B primers. TCRdb reprocessed the multiplex PCR reads, with one entry per CDR3 protein and no DNA. This table holds 13,000 to 15,000 distinct CDR3 sequences. The clonotype was recovered from a human donor with an autoimmune cytopenia or autoimmune hepatitis (not recorded which). Input material: peripheral blood. The genes are TRBV6-5 and TRBJ2-5; TCRdb picks TRBD2, but there is no DNA to check that call. CDR3 residues: CASSWEKTQYF.